This T cell receptor beta chain was sequenced for a study of blood T cell repertoires in COVID-19. In the study overall: The United States, Italy and Spain were the sources of the acute and convalescent COVID-19 samples. From T cells, B-cell-depleted T cells, or PBMCs came the material, which was cDNA or gDNA.

Here immunoSEQ multiplex PCR was the method, and the copy in TCRdb shows in-frame clones only, minus some. The data show about 160,000 clones, with approximately 81% seen just once and roughly 3% held by the top ten. The count of this clone is one. The CDR3 totals 12 residues. Trimming removed 8 bases at V and 3 bases at J, with 13 bases between. Germline CDR1 is SQVTM and CDR2 is ANQGSEA. The chain joins TRBV29-1 to TRBJ1-2; possible D gene TRBD1, 6 bases. This TCR was sampled from a human donor with acute or convalescent COVID-19. The donor label of this sample is uncertain. The sample consisted of peripheral blood. The CDR3 region is CSRGGLDYGYTF. Written as DNA, the CDR3 is TGCAGCAGGGGGGGGCTGGACTATGGCTACACCTTC.